These T cell receptor beta chains were read from a single sample in a study of blood T cell repertoires in COVID-19. The data were produced by immunoSEQ multiplex PCR, yet TCRdb's version contains in-frame clones alone and is incomplete. The data hold approximately 260,000 clones, with about 90% observed a single time. The sequencing input was peripheral blood. The receptors originated from a woman in her seventies with COVID-19, enrolled during active disease. Each CDR3 is given with its conserved first and last residue. The order of the fields is J gene, clone size, D gene, V gene, CDR3 protein, CDR3 DNA. D genes are given only for firm matches. Size is omitted from some rows. Given values are once, few, many or a class for expanded clones.

TRBJ2-7 - - TRBV3-1/TRBV3-2 CASSQEREQYF TGTGCCAGCAGCCAAGAACGGGAGCAGTACTTC
TRBJ1-1 - TRBD1 TRBV18 CASSRGQDTEAFF TGTGCCAGCTCACGGGGACAGGACACTGAAGCTTTCTTT
TRBJ1-1 - - TRBV29-1 CSVAGGVAEAFF TGCAGCGTGGCCGGGGGGGTAGCTGAAGCTTTCTTT
TRBJ1-1 - - TRBV3-1/TRBV3-2 CASSPKYQVWAFF TGTGCCAGCAGCCCGAAGTACCAGGTGTGGGCTTTCTTT
TRBJ1-4 once - TRBV30 CAWMRGGSNEKLFF TGTGCCTGGATGCGGGGAGGGAGTAATGAAAAACTGTTTTTT
TRBJ2-2 - - TRBV19 CASTDDSYTGELFF TGTGCCAGTACCGACGACAGTTACACCGGGGAGCTGTTTTTT
TRBJ1-1 - - TRBV28 CASRYSGMGTEAFF TGTGCCAGCAGGTATTCAGGGATGGGCACTGAAGCTTTCTTT
TRBJ1-5 - TRBD1 TRBV6-5 CASSSGQHNQPQHF TGTGCCAGCAGCTCGGGACAGCACAATCAGCCCCAGCATTTT
TRBJ2-1 - TRBD2 TRBV6-5 CASMKTSGSYNEQFF TGTGCCAGCATGAAGACTAGCGGGAGTTATAATGAGCAGTTCTTC
TRBJ1-4 - - TRBV12-5 CASGTGLNEKLFF TGTGCTAGTGGAACAGGCCTTAATGAAAAACTGTTTTTT
TRBJ2-3 few - TRBV7-2 CASSTGLITDTQYF TGTGCCAGCAGTACCGGACTGATCACAGATACGCAGTATTTT
TRBJ2-2 - TRBD2 TRBV10-1 CASSESGTSGNTGELFF TGCGCCAGCAGTGAGTCAGGGACTAGCGGCAACACCGGGGAGCTGTTTTTT
TRBJ1-1 - - TRBV29-1 CSLTRGNTEAFF TGCAGCCTTACTCGGGGGAACACTGAAGCTTTCTTT
TRBJ2-7 - - TRBV7-9 CASSLEAGPSYEQYF TGTGCCAGCAGCTTAGAGGCAGGGCCCTCTTACGAGCAGTACTTC
TRBJ2-1 - TRBD1 TRBV7-2 CASSWKTGGVEQFF TGTGCCAGCAGCTGGAAGACAGGGGGGGTTGAGCAGTTCTTC
TRBJ2-1 - - TRBV11-3 CASSLGPVYNEQFF TGTGCCAGCAGCTTAGGTCCCGTGTACAATGAGCAGTTCTTC
TRBJ2-5 - - TRBV15 CATTLEHPDRETQYF TGTGCCACCACTCTTGAACATCCCGACAGGGAGACCCAGTACTTC
TRBJ1-1 - - TRBV30 CACVGMAEAFF TGTGCCTGTGTCGGGATGGCTGAAGCTTTCTTT
TRBJ2-2 - - TRBV9 CASSVAGNTGELFF TGTGCCAGCAGCGTAGCGGGGAACACCGGGGAGCTGTTTTTT
TRBJ2-5 - TRBD2 TRBV7-2 CASSFLRGAGVETQYF TGTGCCAGCAGCTTTCTCCGGGGAGCGGGAGTTGAGACCCAGTACTTC
TRBJ2-1 - - TRBV5-5 CASTLVGAGLRYNEQFF TGTGCCAGCACCCTCGTTGGGGCGGGACTCAGATACAATGAGCAGTTCTTC
TRBJ1-1 - - TRBV6-5 CASRRTGPTEAFF TGTGCCAGCAGACGTACAGGGCCCACTGAAGCTTTCTTT
TRBJ1-2 - TRBD1 TRBV30 CAWRPPGQNYGYTF TGTGCCTGGAGACCTCCGGGACAGAATTATGGCTACACCTTC